This TCR beta chain was found in a study of blood T cell repertoires in COVID-19. On the study more broadly: The cDNA or gDNA used as material had been derived from T cells, B-cell-depleted T cells, or PBMCs.

Per germline, CDR1 LNHDA and CDR2 SQIVND (reference sequence). This CDR3 spans 13 amino acids. Germline trimming cut 5 bases from V and 5 bases from J; bases unmatched to any gene: 5. As processed by the authors: Amplification from reference gene primers served as the basis for estimated nucleated cell counts. TCRdb keeps only in-frame clones here, not all; method: immunoSEQ multiplex PCR. V and J calls and clone size are copied from that table; D and trimming were computed from the DNA. The sample shows 350,000 to 450,000 clones, less than 85% of them seen only once. The source of this sequence is a young woman with acute or convalescent COVID-19. The chain is built from TRBV19 and TRBJ2-7; 8 bases are shared with TRBD1. What was sequenced was peripheral blood. The CDR3, as DNA: TGTGCCAGTAGTCCACAGGGGGTTCACGAGCAGTACTTC. Translated, it gives CASSPQGVHEQYF. Full variable domain (rest looked up from reference TRBV19 and TRBJ2-7): DGGITQSPKYLFRKEGQNVTLSCEQNLNHDAMYWYRQDPGQGLRLIYYSQIVNDFQKGDIAEGYSVSREKKESFPLTVTSAQKNPTAFYLCASSPQGVHEQYFGPGTRLTVT.